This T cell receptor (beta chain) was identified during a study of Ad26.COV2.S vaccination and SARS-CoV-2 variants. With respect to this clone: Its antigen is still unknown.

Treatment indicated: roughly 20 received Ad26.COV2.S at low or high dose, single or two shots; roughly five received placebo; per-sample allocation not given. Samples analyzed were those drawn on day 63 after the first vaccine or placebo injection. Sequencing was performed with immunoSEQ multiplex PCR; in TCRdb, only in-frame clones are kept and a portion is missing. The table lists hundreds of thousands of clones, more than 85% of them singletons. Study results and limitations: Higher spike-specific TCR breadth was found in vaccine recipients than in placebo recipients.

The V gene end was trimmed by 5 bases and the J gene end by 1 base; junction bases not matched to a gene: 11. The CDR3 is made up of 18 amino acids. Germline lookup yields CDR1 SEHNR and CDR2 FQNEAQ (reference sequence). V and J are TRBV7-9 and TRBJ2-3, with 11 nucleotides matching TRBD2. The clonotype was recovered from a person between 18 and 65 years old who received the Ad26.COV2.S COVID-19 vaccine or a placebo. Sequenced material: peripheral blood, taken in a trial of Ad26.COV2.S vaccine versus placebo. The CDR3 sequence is CASSPTTSTSGGTDTQYF. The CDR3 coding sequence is TGTGCCAGCAGCCCAACCACCTCGACTAGCGGGGGCACAGATACGCAGTATTTT.